A selection of T cell receptor beta chains follows, all from one sample in a study of T cells in tumors after PD-1 blockade. The table came from immunoSEQ multiplex PCR; TCRdb's copy has only in-frame clones and leaves some out. This sample has some 24,000 clones, with around four fifths found just once. The sample was PBMCs, taken after anti-PD-1 treatment. Receptor source: a human donor with basal cell carcinoma. CDR3s include the opening cysteine and the closing phenylalanine or tryptophan. The order of the fields is V gene, D gene, clone size, J gene, CDR3 protein, CDR3 DNA. D genes are given only for firm matches. Only part of the rows carry a size: once, few, many, or a class if the clone is expanded.

TRBV5-1	TRBD2	.	TRBJ2-5	CASSLVAGGPETQYF	TGCGCCAGCAGCTTGGTCGCGGGGGGGCCTGAGACCCAGTACTTC
TRBV6-6	.	once	TRBJ1-6	CASAGDSPLHF	TGTGCCAGCGCAGGGGATTCACCCCTCCACTTT
TRBV7-9	.	.	TRBJ2-7	CASSLIWYEQYF	TGTGCCAGCAGCTTAATTTGGTACGAGCAGTACTTC
TRBV6-5	TRBD2	.	TRBJ2-1	CASSYSRTSGGNEQFF	TGTGCCAGCAGTTACTCTCGGACTAGCGGGGGAAATGAGCAGTTCTTC
TRBV9	.	few	TRBJ1-3	CASSVGVSSGNTIYF	TGTGCCAGCAGCGTAGGTGTATCCTCTGGAAACACCATATATTTT
TRBV9	.	.	TRBJ1-2	CASSVDGRVGYTF	TGTGCCAGCAGCGTAGATGGCAGGGTCGGCTACACCTTC
TRBV5-1	.	.	TRBJ2-6	CASSLEGRAGYSGANVLTF	TGCGCCAGCAGCTTGGAAGGCAGGGCTGGATACTCTGGGGCCAACGTCCTGACTTTC
TRBV30	.	few	TRBJ1-5	CACSGDSNQPQHF	TGTGCCTGTAGCGGTGATAGCAATCAGCCCCAGCATTTT
TRBV2	.	.	TRBJ1-1	CARESGPDTEAFF	TGTGCCAGGGAGAGCGGCCCAGACACTGAAGCTTTCTTT
TRBV6-5	TRBD1	.	TRBJ2-7	CASSHRDSSYEQYF	TGTGCCAGCAGCCACCGGGACAGCTCCTACGAGCAGTACTTC
TRBV25-1	.	.	TRBJ1-2	CASGSSQGSGYTF	TGTGCCAGCGGATCCTCACAGGGATCTGGCTACACCTTC
TRBV14	.	.	TRBJ1-2	CASSQGGSGYTF	TGTGCCAGCAGCCAAGGTGGGAGTGGCTACACCTTC
TRBV6-6	TRBD2	.	TRBJ2-2	CASSQTSATAGELFF	TGTGCCAGCAGCCAGACTAGCGCGACGGCCGGGGAGCTGTTTTTT
TRBV4-1	.	.	TRBJ2-2	CASSHNKGNTGELFF	TGCGCCAGCAGCCACAATAAGGGGAACACCGGGGAGCTGTTTTTT
TRBV30	.	.	TRBJ1-6	CAWRRNGYNSPLHF	TGTGCCTGGAGACGGAACGGATATAATTCACCCCTCCACTTT
TRBV2	.	.	TRBJ1-2	CASSGTVVSYGYTF	TGTGCCAGCAGTGGGACGGTGGTTAGCTATGGCTACACCTTC
TRBV6-6	.	.	TRBJ2-7	CASSNLFSYEQYF	TGTGCCAGCAGTAATCTTTTCTCCTACGAGCAGTACTTC
TRBV5-6	.	.	TRBJ1-1	CASSSQGRITAEAFF	TGTGCCAGCAGCTCGCAGGGGCGCATCACTGCTGAAGCTTTCTTT
TRBV7-9	TRBD1	.	TRBJ2-7	CASSSTGTEFYEQYF	TGTGCCAGCAGTTCAACCGGGACAGAATTCTACGAGCAGTACTTC
TRBV30	.	.	TRBJ1-2	CALSRDRPNGYTF	TGTGCCTTAAGTCGCGACAGGCCTAACGGCTACACCTTC
TRBV21-1	.	once	TRBJ1-5	CASSTSAIRGPNQPQHF	TGTGCCAGCAGCACAAGCGCAATCCGGGGACCAAATCAGCCCCAGCATTTT
TRBV7-9	.	.	TRBJ1-1	CASSRWVGAVTEAFF	TGTGCCAGCAGCCGCTGGGTTGGGGCCGTAACTGAAGCTTTCTTT
TRBV28	.	.	TRBJ1-1	CASSFKGTYSSEAFF	TGTGCCAGCAGTTTCAAAGGGACCTATTCCTCTGAAGCTTTCTTT
TRBV27	TRBD2	.	TRBJ2-7	CASGLLAGGFHEQYF	TGTGCCAGCGGACTTCTAGCGGGGGGGTTCCACGAGCAGTACTTC
TRBV9	TRBD1	.	TRBJ1-3	CASSVGGTDSLSGNTIYF	TGTGCCAGCAGCGTAGGCGGGACAGACTCCTTATCTGGAAACACCATATATTTT
TRBV3-1/TRBV3-2	.	.	TRBJ2-7	CASSQGRYYEQYF	TGTGCCAGCAGCCAGGGCAGGTACTACGAGCAGTACTTC
TRBV9	TRBD2	.	TRBJ2-5	CASSPQAGISQETQYF	TGTGCCAGCAGCCCTCAAGCGGGGATAAGCCAAGAGACCCAGTACTTC
TRBV3-1/TRBV3-2	.	.	TRBJ1-3	CASSLRTDGNTIYF	TGTGCCAGCAGCCTAAGGACCGATGGAAACACCATATATTTT
TRBV3-1/TRBV3-2	TRBD1	.	TRBJ1-1	CASSQATGEKAFF	TGTGCCAGCAGCCAAGCAACAGGGGAGAAGGCTTTCTTT
TRBV5-5	.	.	TRBJ1-1	CASSLPPGGNTEAFF	TGTGCCAGCAGCTTGCCTCCGGGGGGGAACACTGAAGCTTTCTTT
TRBV19	.	.	TRBJ2-7	CASSIHGYEQYF	TGTGCCAGTAGTATCCACGGGTACGAGCAGTACTTC
TRBV5-1	TRBD1	few	TRBJ2-7	CASSLAGAGTGEREQYF	TGCGCCAGCAGCTTGGCGGGGGCCGGGACAGGGGAGCGCGAGCAGTACTTC
TRBV3-1/TRBV3-2	TRBD1	once	TRBJ1-1	CASSRGQAPNTEAFF	TGTGCCAGCAGCCGAGGACAGGCCCCGAACACTGAAGCTTTCTTT
TRBV7-8	.	.	TRBJ2-2	CASSLGRRFGTGELFF	TGTGCCAGCAGCTTGGGTCGTCGGTTTGGCACCGGGGAGCTGTTTTTT
TRBV7-6	TRBD1	.	TRBJ1-4	CASSLGTGGEKLFF	TGTGCCAGCAGCCTTGGGACAGGTGGGGAAAAACTGTTTTTT
TRBV5-1	.	.	TRBJ2-5	CASSLVLAGSQETQYF	TGCGCCAGCAGCTTGGTACTCGCGGGGAGCCAAGAGACCCAGTACTTC